This T cell receptor beta chain was captured by sequencing in a study of blood T cells in healthy people across ages. The second PCR ran about 6 to 12 cycles with a sample-barcoded 5' primer and J-beta primers. From the 5' RACE reads, TCRdb called clonotypes with MiXCR, one entry per CDR3 protein. The sample has 550,000 to 700,000 distinct CDR3 sequences; 25% to 30% are singletons. Findings and caveats of the study: Since the PBMCs were unsorted, naive and antigen-experienced cells could not be conclusively compared. The study regarded diversity estimates from one million T cells as underestimates. Naive CD4+ cells and diversity were both higher in long-lived donors than in aged donors.

To note about this clonotype: Its specificity is not known.

The TCR sequence derives from a woman aged 70-85 years in good health. Sequencing used blood.

In DNA, the CDR3 is TGCAGTGCTAGAGTCGGGTTGGCGGGGGGGCTGAATACGCAGTATTTT. Residues: CSARVGLAGGLNTQYF. This chain connects TRBV20-1 to TRBJ2-3; 9 bases fit TRBD2. The trim removed 1 base at V and 7 bases at J, leaving 12 bases unmatched. Germline loops: CDR1 DFQATT, CDR2 SNEGSKA (reference sequence). The CDR3 contains 16 residues.